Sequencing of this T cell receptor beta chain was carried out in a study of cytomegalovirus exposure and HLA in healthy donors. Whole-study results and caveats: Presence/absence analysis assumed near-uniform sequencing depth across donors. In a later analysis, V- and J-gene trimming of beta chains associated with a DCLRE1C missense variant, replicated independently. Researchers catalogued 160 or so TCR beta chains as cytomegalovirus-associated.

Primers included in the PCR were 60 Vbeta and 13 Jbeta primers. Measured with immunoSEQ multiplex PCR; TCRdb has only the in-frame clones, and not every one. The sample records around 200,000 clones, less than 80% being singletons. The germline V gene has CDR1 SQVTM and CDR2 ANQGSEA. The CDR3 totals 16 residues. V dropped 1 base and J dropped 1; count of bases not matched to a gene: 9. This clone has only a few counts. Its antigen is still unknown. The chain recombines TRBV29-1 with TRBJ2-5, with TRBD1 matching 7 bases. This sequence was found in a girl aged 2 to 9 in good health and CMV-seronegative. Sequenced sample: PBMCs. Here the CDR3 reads CSVEGVYRGTQETQYF. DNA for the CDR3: TGCAGCGTTGAAGGAGTATACAGGGGAACCCAAGAGACCCAGTACTTC.